This TCR beta chain is from a study of cytomegalovirus exposure and HLA in healthy donors. Study results and limitations: A later analysis showed that HLA-associated TCR beta chains had undergone more clonal expansion than equally common others.

60 Vbeta and 13 Jbeta primers were used in PCR. The assay was immunoSEQ multiplex PCR, and TCRdb's table has in-frame clones only and misses some. The data contain 150,000 to 200,000 clones, around 84% of them singletons. This clone was counted a few times. Its antigen is still unknown. CDR1 and CDR2 (germline): SGHRS, YFSETQ. J lost 3 bases, V lost 1 base, and 5 bases had no gene match. The CDR3 extends over 15 amino acids. This TCR was recovered from a woman between 18 and 29 years old in good health and CMV-seronegative. This chain uses TRBV5-1 with TRBJ2-3; TRBD1 matches at 7 bases. Sequencing used PBMCs. The CDR3 DNA follows: TGCGCCAGCAGCTTGAACAGGGGTAATACAGATACGCAGTATTTT. Translation: CASSLNRGNTDTQYF.